These 10 T cell receptor beta chains share one sample of origin, sequenced in a study of identical twins. TCRdb analysed the 5' RACE reads with MiXCR anew, one entry per CDR3 protein. The top ten hold roughly 1.6% of the sample, which has around 650,000 distinct CDR3 sequences, around 7.4% seen once. The same sample was also studied in work on yellow fever vaccine responses in identical twins.

The source material was PBMCs. These receptors were obtained from a woman aged 18 to 35 in good health.

The genes are TRBV4-2 and TRBJ2-1; TRBD2 is a possible D gene (5 bases). The length of the CDR3 is 15 residues. The germline gives CDR1 LGHNA, CDR2 YNFKEQ. Trimming took 0 bases from V and 6 from J, leaving 12 bases between them. This CDR3 reads CASSQERGIGNEQFF. The CDR3 DNA follows: TGTGCCAGCAGCCAAGAACGGGGAATTGGCAATGAGCAGTTCTTC.

This clonotype was seen repeatedly, ten times or more. The chain is built from TRBV7-9 and TRBJ2-7, with D perhaps matching TRBD2 (5 bases). V lost 1 base to trimming and J lost 9 bases, with 19 bases between them. CDR1 and CDR2 (germline): SEHNR, FQNEAQ (reference sequence). The CDR3 is made up of 15 amino acids. CDR3 amino acids: CASSLESSSRMGQYF. CDR3 DNA: TGTGCCAGCAGCTTAGAGAGTTCTAGCAGGATGGGGCAGTACTTC.

This clonotype occurred many times. V and J are TRBV5-1 and TRBJ2-7; 9 bases map to TRBD2. The germline V gene encodes CDR1 SGHRS and CDR2 YFSETQ. The V gene end was trimmed by 4 bases and the J gene end by 2 bases; junction bases not matched to a gene: 4. The CDR3 spans 14 residues. In nucleotides, the CDR3 is TGCGCCAGCAGCCGGACTAGCGAGACCTACGAGCAGTACTTC. Amino acids: CASSRTSETYEQYF.

This chain links TRBV4-1 with TRBJ2-5, with D uncertain. This CDR3 comprises 17 residues. V was shortened by 2 bases and J by 3 bases, with 19 bases between the two germline ends. Germline CDR1 reads MGHRA; CDR2 reads YSYEKL. CDR3 bases: TGCGCCAGCAGCCAATCACTGGAATCACGGAAGAAAGAGACCCAGTACTTC. Residues: CASSQSLESRKKETQYF.

This chain connects TRBV19 to TRBJ2-5; D call uncertain. This CDR3 has 17 amino acids. The V and J ends lost 2 bases and 1 base respectively, with 17 bases between them. Germline V gives CDR1 LNHDA, CDR2 SQIVND (reference sequence). The CDR3: CASSISAAQLLQETQYF. The CDR3 DNA is TGTGCCAGTAGTATATCCGCTGCTCAACTGCTCCAAGAGACCCAGTACTTC.

The V gene is TRBV27, the J gene TRBJ2-1, with a weak D call TRBD1 (6 bases). This CDR3 comprises 16 residues. Germline V lookup: CDR1 MNHEY, CDR2 SMNVEV (reference sequence). Trimming stripped 6 bases from V and 8 bases from J, with 23 bases between. The CDR3 nucleotides are TGTGCCAGCAGCTCGATTTGGGACACCAAGGGCTATGAGCAGTTCTTC. It specifies CASSSIWDTKGYEQFF.

The chain links TRBV9 to TRBJ2-3; no firm D call. The CDR3 is 15 amino acids. The germline V gene has CDR1 SGDLS and CDR2 YYNGEE. V gave up 0 bases and J gave up 0 bases, with 8 bases separating them. CDR3 sequence: CASSVEAQSTDTQYF. The CDR3 DNA reads TGTGCCAGCAGCGTAGAGGCACAAAGCACAGATACGCAGTATTTT.

This clonotype came up many times. The rearrangement joins TRBV24-1 to TRBJ2-1; 7 bases agree with TRBD1. This CDR3 is 18 amino acids long. V was pared by 2 bases and J by 7 bases, with 16 bases of the junction left unmatched. Germline V gene lookup returns CDR1 KGHDR and CDR2 SFDVKD. As DNA, the CDR3 is TGTGCCACCAGTGATTGGGGCCCCCGGGACAGATGTAGGAATGAGCAGTTCTTC. Residues: CATSDWGPRDRCRNEQFF.

The table lists this clonotype with many counts. The chain combines TRBV5-1 with TRBJ2-1; D may be TRBD2 (6 bases). The germline gives CDR1 SGHRS, CDR2 YFSETQ. V gave up 0 bases and J gave up 8 bases, with 9 bases separating them. The CDR3 length is 13 residues. This CDR3 is CASSLGTTDEQFF. The CDR3 nucleotides read TGCGCCAGCAGCTTGGGGACTACCGATGAGCAGTTCTTC.

This clonotype was recorded a few times. The rearrangement joins TRBV20-1 to TRBJ2-1; TRBD2 aligns across 12 bases. The junction had 16 bases not matched to a gene; V was cut back by 3 bases and J by 10 bases. Per the germline V gene, CDR1 is DFQATT and CDR2 is SNEGSKA (reference sequence). This CDR3 comprises 17 residues. The chain's CDR3 is CSASGASGRGLQWEQFF. The CDR3 nucleotides are TGCAGTGCTAGTGGGGCTAGCGGGAGGGGTCTACAATGGGAGCAGTTCTTC.